The clone carrying this T cell receptor beta chain showed up many times. The library targeted TCRbeta and was prepared with unique molecular identifiers. Each CDR3 protein gets one entry after TCRdb re-called the PCR reads with MiXCR. The sample records around 490,000 distinct CDR3 sequences, over 9.5% being singletons. The sample belongs to a study of T-cell reconstitution after alpha-beta-depleted transplantation in children. Per the germline V gene, CDR1 is MNHEY and CDR2 is SVGEGT. V dropped 8 bases and J dropped 1 base, with 11 bases sitting between them. CDR3 length: 13 residues. The chain links TRBV6-2 or TRBV6-3 to TRBJ1-1, with D possibly being TRBD1 (5 bases). This sequence originates from a female patient between 2 and 15 years old who had a stem cell transplant for aplastic anemia, so the T cells may come from the graft donor. This material consisted of PBMCs, mostly from graft donor cells, taken 180 days after TCRalphabeta/CD19-depleted stem cell transplant. In DNA, the CDR3 is TGTGCCAGCGGGCGGGGACCGAACACTGAAGCTTTCTTT. Translating gives CASGRGPNTEAFF.